The text below deals with one TCR beta chain. Its antigen is still unknown. No qualities accompany the bases; no much larger clone lies one base away. TCRbeta CDR3 regions were amplified from genomic DNA using the immunoSEQ Assay, a bias-controlled multiplex PCR. For the original study's pipeline: Nucleated cell counts per sample were estimated from amplification of reference gene primers within the assay. To quantify the absolute abundance of each unique TCRbeta CDR3 rearrangement, sequence reads were collapsed and filtered. For each sample, productive Simpson clonality was calculated as the square root of Simpson's diversity index over productive rearrangements. TCRdb limited this immuneACCESS table to in-frame rearrangements with V and J called. A share of clones is missing; checked studies link under half to unresolved V genes, and the rest is unexplained. The D gene and trimming were derived from the DNA, and the V and J assignments and clone size from that table. For this sample the table gives around 120,000 clones, of which around nine tenths were detected only once. The top ten constitute approximately 0.81% of the sample.

The CDR3 sequence holds 16 residues, the cysteine and phenylalanine included. Left in the record is the CDR3 DNA by itself, 48 bases read in frame from the first base. The germline V gene encodes CDR1 MGHDK and CDR2 SYGVNS. V is pared back by 5 bases and J by 4 bases, with 20 bases lying between the germline termini. The sample is drawn from a study of blood T cell repertoires in COVID-19 (dated by TCRdb to about 2020). About the investigation overall: Samples from collaborators originated in the United States, Italy and Spain and spanned both the acute and convalescent phases of COVID-19. The repertoires were released in a freely available public database meant as a resource for research on the immune response to SARS-CoV-2. Deeply sampled blood TCRbeta repertoires from subjects exposed to, actively infected with, or recovered from COVID-19 were included in the dataset. Sample metadata almost always included a de-identified subject ID, COVID-19 status, age in years and sex. The samples were drawn from two sources: the first 160 participants of the ongoing ImmuneRACE study, and approximately 1,300 subjects contributed by 6 global collaborators. Where available, HLA class I and class II types were obtained from metadata supplied by the sample provider rather than from assay-based typing. The prospective study material was composed of cDNA or gDNA derived from T cells, B-cell-depleted T cells, or PBMCs. What the study reported, not specific to this receptor: The amount of clinical and demographic metadata varied by source and participant and was provided uncurated.

Collaborating institutions collected whole blood in K2EDTA tubes following their own protocols. For TCRbeta analysis, collaborator samples were shipped as frozen whole blood, as isolated PBMCs, or as DNA extracted from either sample type. The sequenced sample was peripheral blood. This clonotype was obtained from a woman aged 50 to 60 with active or convalescent COVID-19. The rearrangement combines TRBV25-1 with TRBJ2-5; the D segment could be TRBD1, given 5 matching bases. The CDR3 protein: CASSPPSRGAVETQYF. The DNA reads as follows: TGTGCCAGCAGTCCCCCATCTAGGGGCGCCGTAGAGACCCAGTACTTC. Full variable domain (CDR3 extended with the reference TRBV25-1 and TRBJ2-5 proteins): EADIYQTPRYLVIGTGKKITLECSQTMGHDKMYWYQQDPGMELHLIHYSYGVNSTEKGDLSSESTVSRIRTEHFPLTLESARPSHTSQYLCASSPPSRGAVETQYFGPGTRLLVL.